Detailed here is one T cell receptor beta chain. Its antigen is undetermined. Germline V gene data show CDR1 as SGHAT and CDR2 as FQNNGV. V was shortened by 5 bases and J by 0 bases, with 17 bases between the two germline ends. The CDR3 consists of 16 residues. This record comes from a study of PD-1 blockade in classical Hodgkin lymphoma. Study findings and constraints: Individuals who commenced nivolumab within less than 1 year of ASCT were excluded. Newly diagnosed patients were reported to start with lower TCR diversity than healthy donors. Undefined causes, possibly disease activity or prior therapy, underlie the repertoire differences. CD4+ TCR diversity, unlike CD8+, climbed significantly by C4D1.

Every single patient, without exception, relapsed after autologous stem cell transplantation, and brentuximab vedotin exposure varied. The investigators isolated CD8+ T cells from thawed PBMCs using magnetic negative selection. Profiling relied on immunoSEQ multiplex PCR, and the TCRdb table lists in-frame clones only, not all of them. The sample holds about 450 clones, around 80% seen once. The TCR comes from a human donor with classical Hodgkin lymphoma. The input for sequencing was CD8+ T cells from blood, taken at baseline. This chain links TRBV11-2 with TRBJ2-7, with D perhaps matching TRBD1 (5 bases). CDR3 protein: CASSESYRPSSYEQYF. The CDR3 DNA reads TGTGCCAGCAGCGAAAGTTACAGGCCCTCCTCCTACGAGCAGTACTTC.